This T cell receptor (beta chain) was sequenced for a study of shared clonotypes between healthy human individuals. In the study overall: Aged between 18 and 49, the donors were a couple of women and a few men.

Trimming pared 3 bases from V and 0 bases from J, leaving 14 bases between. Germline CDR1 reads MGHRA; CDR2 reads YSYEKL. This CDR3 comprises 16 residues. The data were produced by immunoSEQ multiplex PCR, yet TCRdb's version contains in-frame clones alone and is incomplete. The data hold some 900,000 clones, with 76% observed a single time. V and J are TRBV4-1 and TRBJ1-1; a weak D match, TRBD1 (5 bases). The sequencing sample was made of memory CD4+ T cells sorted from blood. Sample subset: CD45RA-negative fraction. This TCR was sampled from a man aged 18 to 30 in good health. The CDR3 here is CASSHLLQALNTEAFF. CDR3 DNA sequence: TGCGCCAGCAGCCACCTATTACAGGCATTGAACACTGAAGCTTTCTTT.